The sequence of this TCR beta chain was determined in a study of shared clonotypes between healthy human individuals. The CDR3 runs 18 residues. Germline CDR1 SGHAT, CDR2 FQNNGV. V was clipped by 2 bases and J by 2 bases; unmatched bases: 11. Clones were sequenced by immunoSEQ multiplex PCR, and TCRdb holds only the in-frame ones, with some missing. The sample lists around 700,000 clones; 60% to 80% were seen once. The clonotype was recovered from a young woman in good health. The V and J genes are TRBV11-2 and TRBJ2-5, with 10 bases aligning to TRBD2. The sample consisted of memory CD4+ T cells sorted from blood. Subset given: CD45RA-negative fraction. The DNA of the CDR3 is TGTGCCAGCAGCTTATTGGCTAGCGGGAGCAGGGATCAAGAGACCCAGTACTTC. It is translated as CASSLLASGSRDQETQYF.